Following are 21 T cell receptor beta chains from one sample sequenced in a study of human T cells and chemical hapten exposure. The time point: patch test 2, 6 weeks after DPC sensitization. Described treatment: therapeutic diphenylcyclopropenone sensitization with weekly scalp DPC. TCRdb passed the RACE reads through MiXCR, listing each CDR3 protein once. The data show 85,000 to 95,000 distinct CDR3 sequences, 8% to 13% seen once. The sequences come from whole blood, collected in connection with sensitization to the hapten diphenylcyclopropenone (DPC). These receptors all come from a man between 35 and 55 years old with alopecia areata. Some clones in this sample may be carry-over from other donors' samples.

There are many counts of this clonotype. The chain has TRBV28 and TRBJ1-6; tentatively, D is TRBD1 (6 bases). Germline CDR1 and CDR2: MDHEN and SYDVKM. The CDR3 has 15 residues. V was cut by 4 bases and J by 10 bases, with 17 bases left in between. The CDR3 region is CASSWIQGQGSPLHF. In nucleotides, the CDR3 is TGTGCCAGCAGTTGGATACAGGGTCAGGGCTCACCCCTCCACTTT.

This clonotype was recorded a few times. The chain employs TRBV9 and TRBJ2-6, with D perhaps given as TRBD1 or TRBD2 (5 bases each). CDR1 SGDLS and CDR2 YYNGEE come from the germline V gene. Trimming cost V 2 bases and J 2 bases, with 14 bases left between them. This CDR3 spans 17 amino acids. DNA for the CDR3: TGTGCCAGCAGCGTTATGTGGGGGTCGGCTGGGGCCAACGTCCTGACTTTC. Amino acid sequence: CASSVMWGSAGANVLTF.

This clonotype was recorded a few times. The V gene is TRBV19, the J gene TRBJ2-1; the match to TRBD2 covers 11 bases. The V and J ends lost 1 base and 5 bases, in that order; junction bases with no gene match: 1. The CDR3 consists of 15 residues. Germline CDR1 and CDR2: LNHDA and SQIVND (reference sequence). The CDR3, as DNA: TGTGCCAGTAGTATAGGACTAGCGGGAAACAATGAGCAGTTCTTC. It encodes CASSIGLAGNNEQFF.

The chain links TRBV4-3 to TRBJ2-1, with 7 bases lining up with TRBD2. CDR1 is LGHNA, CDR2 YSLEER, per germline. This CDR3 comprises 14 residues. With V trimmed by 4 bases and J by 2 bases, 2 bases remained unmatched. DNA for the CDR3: TGCGCCAGCAGCCGTGGGACTACCTACAATGAGCAGTTCTTC. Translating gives CASSRGTTYNEQFF.

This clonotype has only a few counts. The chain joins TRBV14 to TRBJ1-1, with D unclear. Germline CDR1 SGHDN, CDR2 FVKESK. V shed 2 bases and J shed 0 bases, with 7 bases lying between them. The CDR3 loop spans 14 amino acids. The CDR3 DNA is TGTGCCAGCAGCCAATACGATATGAACACTGAAGCTTTCTTT. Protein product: CASSQYDMNTEAFF.

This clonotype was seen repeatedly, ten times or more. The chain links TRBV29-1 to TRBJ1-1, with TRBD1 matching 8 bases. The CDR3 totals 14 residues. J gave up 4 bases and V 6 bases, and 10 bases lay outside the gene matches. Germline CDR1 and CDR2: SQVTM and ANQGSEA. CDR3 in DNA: TGCAGCGTGATTAGGACAGGGTCGTTCACTGAAGCTTTCTTT. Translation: CSVIRTGSFTEAFF.

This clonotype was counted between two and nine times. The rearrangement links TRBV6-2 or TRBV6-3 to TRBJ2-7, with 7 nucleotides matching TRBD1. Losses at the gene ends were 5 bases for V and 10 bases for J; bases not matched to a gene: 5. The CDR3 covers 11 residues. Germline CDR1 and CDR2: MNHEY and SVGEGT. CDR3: CASSHGQDQYF. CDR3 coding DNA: TGTGCCAGCAGTCACGGACAGGACCAGTACTTC.

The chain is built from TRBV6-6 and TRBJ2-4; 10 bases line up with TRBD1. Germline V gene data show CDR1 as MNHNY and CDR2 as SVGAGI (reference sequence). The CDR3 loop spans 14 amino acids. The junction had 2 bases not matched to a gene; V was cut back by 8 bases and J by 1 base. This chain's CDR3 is CASGGQGAKNIQYF. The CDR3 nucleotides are TGTGCCAGCGGGGGACAGGGGGCCAAAAACATTCAGTACTTC.

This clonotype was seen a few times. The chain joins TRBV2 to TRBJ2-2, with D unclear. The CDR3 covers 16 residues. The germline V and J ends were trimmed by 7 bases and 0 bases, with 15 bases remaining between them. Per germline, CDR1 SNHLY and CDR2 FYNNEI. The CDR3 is CASTGVAGSNTGELFF. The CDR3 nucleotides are TGTGCCAGCACTGGGGTGGCCGGGTCGAACACCGGGGAGCTGTTTTTT. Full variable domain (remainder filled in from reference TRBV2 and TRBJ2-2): EPEVTQTPSHQVTQMGQEVILRCVPISNHLYFYWYRQILGQKVEFLVSFYNNEISEKSEIFDDQFSVERPDGSNFTLKIRSTKLEDSAMYFCASTGVAGSNTGELFFGEGSRLTVL.

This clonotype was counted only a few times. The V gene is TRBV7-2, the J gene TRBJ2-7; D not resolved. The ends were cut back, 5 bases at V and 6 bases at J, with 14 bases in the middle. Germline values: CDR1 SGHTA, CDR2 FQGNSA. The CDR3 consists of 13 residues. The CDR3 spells CASSLIWAGEQYV. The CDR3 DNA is TGTGCCAGCAGCCTAATTTGGGCAGGCGAGCAGTACGTC.

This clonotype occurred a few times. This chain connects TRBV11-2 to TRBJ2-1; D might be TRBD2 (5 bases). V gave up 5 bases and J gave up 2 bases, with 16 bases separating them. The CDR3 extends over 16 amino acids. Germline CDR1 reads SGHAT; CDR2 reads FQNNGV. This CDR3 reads CASSTLARGPYNEQFF. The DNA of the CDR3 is TGTGCCAGCAGCACATTAGCGCGAGGGCCCTACAATGAGCAGTTCTTC. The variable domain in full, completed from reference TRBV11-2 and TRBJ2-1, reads EAGVAQSPRYKIIEKRQSVAFWCNPISGHATLYWYQQILGQGPKLLIQFQNNGVVDDSQLPKDRFSAERLKGVDSTLKIQPAKLEDSAVYLCASSTLARGPYNEQFFGPGTRLTVL.

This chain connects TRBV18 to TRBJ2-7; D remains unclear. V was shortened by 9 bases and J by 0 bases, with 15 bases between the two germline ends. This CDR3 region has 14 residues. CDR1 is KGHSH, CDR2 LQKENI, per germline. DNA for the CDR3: TGTGCCAGATCAACGCCCAGGAGCTCCTACGAGCAGTACGTC. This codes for CARSTPRSSYEQYV.

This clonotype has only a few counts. The CDR3 reads CASSVRGGRPYEQYV. CDR3 in DNA: TGTGCCAGCAGCGTGCGGGGGGGGCGCCCCTACGAGCAGTACGTC. The V and J genes are TRBV9 and TRBJ2-7; TRBD2 matches at 9 bases. CDR3 length: 15 residues. With V trimmed by 2 bases and J by 2 bases, 5 bases remained unmatched. Per the germline V gene, CDR1 is SGDLS and CDR2 is YYNGEE.

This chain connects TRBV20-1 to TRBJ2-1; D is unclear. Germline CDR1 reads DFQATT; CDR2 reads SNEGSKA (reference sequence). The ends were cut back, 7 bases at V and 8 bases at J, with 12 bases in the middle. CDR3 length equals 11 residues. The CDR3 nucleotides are TGCAGTGTAAAGAAGATATATGAGCAGTTCTTC. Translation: CSVKKIYEQFF.

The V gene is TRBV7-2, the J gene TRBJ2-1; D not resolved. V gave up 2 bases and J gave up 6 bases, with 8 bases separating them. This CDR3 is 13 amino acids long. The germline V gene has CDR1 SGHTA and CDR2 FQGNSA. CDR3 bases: TGTGCCAGCAGCTTATGGGGAAGCAATGAGCAGTTCTTC. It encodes CASSLWGSNEQFF. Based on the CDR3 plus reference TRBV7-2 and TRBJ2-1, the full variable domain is GAGVSQSPSNKVTEKGKDVELRCDPISGHTALYWYRQSLGQGLEFLIYFQGNSAPDKSGLPSDRFSAERTGGSVSTLTIQRTQQEDSAVYLCASSLWGSNEQFFGPGTRLTVL.

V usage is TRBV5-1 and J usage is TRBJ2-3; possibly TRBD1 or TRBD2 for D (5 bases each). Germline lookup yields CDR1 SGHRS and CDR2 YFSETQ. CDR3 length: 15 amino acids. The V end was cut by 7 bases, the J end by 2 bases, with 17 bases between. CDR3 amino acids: CASRSGTHATDTQYF. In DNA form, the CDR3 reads TGCGCCAGCCGATCCGGGACCCACGCCACAGATACGCAGTATTTT.

CDR3 sequence: CASSQDPGGLASEQYF. The CDR3 nucleotides read TGCGCCAGCAGCCAAGATCCCGGAGGACTAGCATCCGAGCAGTACTTC. V gene TRBV4-3 combines with J gene TRBJ2-7; 8 bases fit TRBD2. The germline gives CDR1 LGHNA, CDR2 YSLEER. This CDR3 comprises 16 residues. Unmatched junction bases numbered 10, after V lost 0 bases and J lost 6 bases.

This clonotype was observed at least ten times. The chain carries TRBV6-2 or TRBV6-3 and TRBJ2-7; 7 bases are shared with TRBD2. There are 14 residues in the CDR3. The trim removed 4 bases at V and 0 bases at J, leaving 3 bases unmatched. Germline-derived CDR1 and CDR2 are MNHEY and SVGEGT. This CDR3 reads CASSWRGSSYEQYV. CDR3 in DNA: TGTGCCAGCAGTTGGCGGGGGAGCTCCTACGAGCAGTACGTC.

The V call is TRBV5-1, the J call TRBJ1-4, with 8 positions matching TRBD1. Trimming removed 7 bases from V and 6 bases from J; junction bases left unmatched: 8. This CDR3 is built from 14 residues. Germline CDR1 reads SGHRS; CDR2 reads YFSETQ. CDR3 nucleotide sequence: TGCGCCAGCGGTCAGGGGGCGGAAGATGAAAAACTGTTTTTT. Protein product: CASGQGAEDEKLFF.

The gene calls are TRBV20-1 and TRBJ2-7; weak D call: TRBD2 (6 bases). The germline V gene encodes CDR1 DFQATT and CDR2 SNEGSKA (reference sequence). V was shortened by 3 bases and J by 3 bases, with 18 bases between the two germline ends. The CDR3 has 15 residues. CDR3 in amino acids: CSASRRGGIVYEQYF. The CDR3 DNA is TGCAGTGCTAGTCGGCGCGGCGGGATCGTCTACGAGCAGTACTTC.

CDR3 region: CASSESGQDGYTF. In DNA form, the CDR3 reads TGTGCCAGCTCCGAGTCCGGACAGGATGGCTACACCTTC. V gene TRBV18 combines with J gene TRBJ1-2, with TRBD1 identical over 7 bases. V lost 6 bases, J lost 6 bases, and 7 bases stayed unmatched. The CDR3 has 13 amino acids. Germline assignment: CDR1 KGHSH and CDR2 LQKENI.